What follows is one T cell receptor (beta chain) and its context. What antigen it recognizes has not been identified. One end of the junction is discordant with germline, which a read error may explain. This sample was taken from a study of blood T cells in healthy people across ages (dated by TCRdb to the mid-2010s). Broadly, across the study: In model experiments, template switching captured about one uniquely barcoded TCR beta cDNA molecule for every two T cells. The study measured age-related changes in TCR beta repertoire diversity using deep sequencing normalized with unique cDNA molecular identifiers. Donors of different ages were randomly distributed across sequencing lanes to avoid experimental bias. Four age groups were formed from the donors: young (average approximately 16 years), middle-aged (just under 40), aged (about 62) and long-lived (82). The study analyzed two additional independent replicas of 1 million unique cDNA reads from the same blood draw for two donors, one aged 18 to 29 and one aged 80 or older. Findings and caveats that apply to the study as a whole: Observed TCR beta diversity per million T cells fell roughly linearly with age, and a significant reduction was already apparent by age around 40. Because the CMV infection status of the donors was unknown, age-related changes in expanded clonotypes may potentially have been confounded. Estimates of total diversity from one million sequenced T cells were regarded as lower bounds and underestimates. The long-lived group showed more naive CD4+ T cells, fewer expanded clones and increased TCR diversity than the aged group, suggesting age selection. There was a strong correlation between observed TCR beta diversity and the percentage of naive T cells measured by flow cytometry. Conclusive comparison of naive and antigen-experienced compartments was prevented by the profiling of bulk unsorted PBMCs.

Donors were a few dozen systemically healthy Caucasian individuals from Russia aged roughly 6 to 90 years. Approximately 9.7 milliliters of peripheral blood were drawn from each donor into EDTA-treated Vacutainer tubes. Ficoll-Paque density-gradient centrifugation was used to isolate PBMCs, with at least 6.5 million obtained per sample. Trizol reagent was used to extract total RNA from PBMCs, with at least 5.5 micrograms per sample. The percentages of naive CD45RAhigh/CD27high T cells were determined by flow cytometry on a PBMC aliquot from every donor. From a lookup of the germline V gene (reference sequence), CDR1 and CDR2 are LGHDT and YNNKEL. The CDR3 goes from the cysteine to the phenylalanine over 16 residues. The sequence is cut down to CDR3 DNA, 48 bases in frame from base 1. Library preparation was by 5' RACE. TCRdb lists the instrument as Illumina HiSeq 2500. A second PCR of roughly 7 to 11 cycles was performed with a sample-barcoded 5' primer and a J-beta primer mix. Each TCR beta cDNA molecule received a unique molecular identifier from a template-switch 5' adaptor carrying 12 random nucleotides. Each sample yielded at least 2.5 million CDR3-containing paired-end reads. The Mint cDNA synthesis kit, primed by a TRBC-specific oligonucleotide, was used to synthesize first-strand cDNA from all RNA. After uracil-DNA glycosylase treatment, a first 18-cycle PCR used universal primers M1SS and BC2_uni_R on all cDNA. In the source study's methods: For normalization, 1 million high-quality reads were randomly selected from each sample, with every read carrying a distinct molecular identifier. Instead of being binned into consensus sequences, reads that shared molecular identifiers were thrown out. MiTCR, set to a Q25 quality threshold and the strictest error-elimination algorithm, was used for CDR3 identification, clonotype clustering and error correction. A nonparametric unseen species model with Euler transformation was used to estimate lower-bound total TCR beta diversity. TCRdb trimmed public reads at Q25 via fastp, called clones via MiXCR and kept in-frame beta chains. Entries that share a CDR3 protein sequence are merged under the most common genes and DNA. TCRdb's processing, not the authors', yielded these V and J calls. For this sample there are hundreds of thousands of distinct CDR3 sequences; 35% to 45% appear just once. 20% to 25% of the sample is taken by the ten largest.

Sequenced sample: blood. This receptor was taken from a woman aged 60-70 years in good health. This sequence uses TRBV3-1 and TRBJ2-1; TRBD1 matches 12 bases in the middle. The DNA sequence is given as TGTGCCAGCAGGCAAGCCGGGACAGGGGGCGTCAATGAGCAGTTCTTC. Its translation reads: CASRQAGTGGVNEQFF.